Sequencing of this T cell receptor (beta chain) was carried out in a study of OX40 agonist ivuxolimab in advanced cancers. As for the study in general: The patients got ivuxolimab, which is an agonistic anti-OX40 (CD134) antibody. Hepatocellular carcinoma, melanoma, renal cell or head and neck cancer was diagnosed in the dose-escalation patients. General observations from the study: Antigen specificity was not determined for the expanded peripheral T cells. Low levels of normalized T-cell clonal expansion also appeared in some nonresponders.

The V end lost 3 bases, the J end lost 4 bases, and 6 bases lay between the germline ends. CDR3 length: 12 amino acids. Germline values: CDR1 LNHDA, CDR2 SQIVND (reference sequence). Points on this clone: The antigen is undetermined.

Data came from immunoSEQ multiplex PCR; TCRdb stores just in-frame clones and leaves some out. The data hold tens of thousands of clones, with roughly four fifths observed a single time. This specimen consisted of CD4+ or CD8+ T cells sorted from blood, obtained in a trial of the OX40 agonist ivuxolimab. The chain combines TRBV19 with TRBJ1-1; D gene ambiguous. The source of this sequence is an adult with an advanced solid tumor such as melanoma, head and neck, liver or kidney cancer. This chain's CDR3 is CASSIGSTEAFF. DNA of the CDR3: TGTGCCAGTAGTATCGGGAGCACTGAAGCTTTCTTT.